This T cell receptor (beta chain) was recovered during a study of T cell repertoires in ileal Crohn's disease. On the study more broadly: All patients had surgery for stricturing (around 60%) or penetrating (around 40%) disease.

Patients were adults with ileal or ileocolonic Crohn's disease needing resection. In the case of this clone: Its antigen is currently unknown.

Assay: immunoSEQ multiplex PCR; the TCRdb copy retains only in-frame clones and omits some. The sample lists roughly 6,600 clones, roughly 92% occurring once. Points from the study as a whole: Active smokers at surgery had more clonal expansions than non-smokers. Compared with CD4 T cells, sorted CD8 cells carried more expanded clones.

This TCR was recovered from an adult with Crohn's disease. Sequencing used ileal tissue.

The CDR3 region is CASSYRSGRINEQFF. The CDR3 DNA reads as TGTGCCAGCAGTTACCGTAGCGGGAGGATCAATGAGCAGTTCTTC. The gene calls are TRBV6-5 and TRBJ2-1, with TRBD2 identical over 10 bases. Germline CDR1 and CDR2: MNHEY and SVGAGI. The CDR3 contains 15 residues. The V and J ends lost 2 bases and 6 bases, in that order; junction bases with no gene match: 4.